Each of the 21 T cell receptor beta chains below was sequenced from the same sample in a study of T cell responses to AZD1222 COVID-19 vaccine. TCRdb keeps only in-frame clones here, not all; method: immunoSEQ multiplex PCR. The table shows 210,000 or so clones, with about 92% occurring only once. The sample here was peripheral blood, taken on day 0 of MenACWY control vaccination. The receptors here all came from an adult in good health.

In this sample, this clone turned up once. The rearrangement uses TRBV5-1 and TRBJ1-5, with a weak D call TRBD1 (5 bases). CDR1 and CDR2 (germline): SGHRS, YFSETQ. The CDR3 loop spans 15 amino acids. V lost 4 bases, J lost 4 bases, and 15 bases lay in between. Written as DNA, the CDR3 is TGCGCCAGCAGCCTAAAATTCGGGGGGAATCAGCCCCAGCATTTT. Translation gives CASSLKFGGNQPQHF.

This chain uses TRBV19 with TRBJ1-4; 7 bases match TRBD1. Germline V gene lookup returns CDR1 LNHDA and CDR2 SQIVND (reference sequence). The CDR3 extends over 15 amino acids. V was pared by 4 bases and J by 5 bases, with 7 bases of the junction left unmatched. The CDR3 coding sequence is TGTGCCAGTAGTACAAGGGGGCGGCAAAATGAAAAACTGTTTTTT. Translation: CASSTRGRQNEKLFF. Variable domain in full (rest from reference TRBV19 and TRBJ1-4): DGGITQSPKYLFRKEGQNVTLSCEQNLNHDAMYWYRQDPGQGLRLIYYSQIVNDFQKGDIAEGYSVSREKKESFPLTVTSAQKNPTAFYLCASSTRGRQNEKLFFGSGTQLSVL.

V and J are TRBV18 and TRBJ1-2; D ambiguous. The V and J ends lost 5 bases and 6 bases respectively, with 7 bases between them. This CDR3 is 11 amino acids long. Germline CDR1 reads KGHSH; CDR2 reads LQKENI. The CDR3 nucleotides read TGTGCCAGCTCATCGCAGGATGGCTACACCTTC. Translating it yields CASSSQDGYTF.

J is TRBJ2-5 and V is TRBV7-2; D call uncertain. Trimming stripped 5 bases from V and 5 bases from J, with 6 bases between. The CDR3 is made up of 11 amino acids. The germline V gene has CDR1 SGHTA and CDR2 FQGNSA. CDR3 nucleotides: TGTGCCAGCAGCGAATGGGAGACCCAGTACTTC. Its translation: CASSEWETQYF.

The chain combines TRBV27 with TRBJ2-7; the D is unclear. The germline CDR1 and CDR2 sequences are MNHEY and SMNVEV (reference sequence). CDR3 length: 15 amino acids. V lost 4 bases and J 3 bases, leaving 16 bases between the germline ends. The chain's CDR3 is CASSSPASSDYEQYF. DNA of the CDR3: TGTGCCAGCAGTTCCCCGGCTAGTTCAGACTACGAGCAGTACTTC.

The gene calls are TRBV6-5 and TRBJ1-1; 7 bases match TRBD1. Germline loops: CDR1 MNHEY, CDR2 SVGAGI. V was clipped by 5 bases and J by 4 bases; unmatched bases: 10. The CDR3 contains 15 residues. CDR3 protein: CASSRTGVVTTEAFF. In DNA, the CDR3 is TGTGCCAGCAGTAGAACAGGGGTCGTTACCACTGAAGCTTTCTTT.

V and J are TRBV28 and TRBJ2-3; no clear D. Trimming removed 3 bases from V and 0 bases from J, with 16 bases in between. Per the germline V gene, CDR1 is MDHEN and CDR2 is SYDVKM. The CDR3 contains 17 residues. The CDR3: CASSFGLSQPSTDTQYF. The CDR3 nucleotides read TGTGCCAGCAGTTTTGGGTTATCGCAGCCGAGCACAGATACGCAGTATTTT.

The chain couples TRBV4-3 to TRBJ1-6; D is unresolved. Germline CDR1 LGHNA, CDR2 YSLEER. This CDR3 spans 15 amino acids. The V end lost 0 bases, the J end lost 3 bases, and 6 bases lay between the germline ends. The CDR3 bases are TGCGCCAGCAGCCAAGAGACGTTCTATAATTCACCCCTCCACTTT. As protein: CASSQETFYNSPLHF.

V and J are TRBV6-5 and TRBJ1-3; a weak D match, TRBD1 (6 bases). This CDR3 is built from 13 residues. V was trimmed by 6 bases and J by 4 bases, leaving 10 bases between them. The germline CDR1 and CDR2 sequences are MNHEY and SVGAGI. The CDR3 loop is CASRTGAGNTIYF. CDR3 bases: TGTGCCAGCAGAACGGGGGCGGGAAACACCATATATTTT.

This clone occurred once. The rearrangement joins TRBV7-8 to TRBJ1-1, with D perhaps matching TRBD1 (6 bases). The germline V and J ends were trimmed by 3 bases and 3 bases, with 11 bases remaining between them. Looked up from germline, CDR1 is SGHVS and CDR2 is FQNEAQ. CDR3 size: 14 residues. Written as DNA, the CDR3 is TGTGCCAGCAGCTTTCACAGGGAGGACACTGAAGCTTTCTTT. As protein: CASSFHREDTEAFF.

The V gene is TRBV28, the J gene TRBJ2-1; no firm D call. This CDR3 region has 12 residues. The germline CDR1 and CDR2 sequences are MDHEN and SYDVKM. Trimming cost V 2 bases and J 10 bases, with 9 bases left between them. CDR3 nucleotides: TGTGCCAGCAGTTTAGCTCCTCTAGAGCAGTTCTTC. Residues: CASSLAPLEQFF.

V is TRBV7-2 and J is TRBJ2-3, with D possibly matching TRBD1 (6 bases). The length of the CDR3 is 14 residues. CDR1 SGHTA and CDR2 FQGNSA come from the germline V gene. Trimming cost V 1 base and J 1 base, with 6 bases left between them. CDR3 loop: CASSLGQGTDTQYF. For the CDR3, the DNA is TGTGCCAGCAGCTTAGGACAGGGCACAGATACGCAGTATTTT.

The chain couples TRBV30 to TRBJ2-1; weak D call: TRBD2 (5 bases). The CDR3 sequence is 15 residues long. Germline CDR1 GTSNPN, CDR2 SVGIG (reference sequence). V gave up 0 bases and J gave up 5 bases, with 14 bases separating them. The chain's CDR3 is CAWSVMGRPHNEQFF. In DNA form, the CDR3 reads TGTGCCTGGAGTGTTATGGGGAGACCTCACAATGAGCAGTTCTTC.

A few counts support this clone. The V gene is TRBV19, the J gene TRBJ2-7, with 14 positions matching TRBD2. This CDR3 spans 18 amino acids. Germline V CDR1 and CDR2: LNHDA, SQIVND (reference sequence). The V gene end was trimmed by 6 bases and the J gene end by 5 bases; junction bases not matched to a gene: 15. As DNA, the CDR3 is TGTGCCAGTAGGTCGAACGTCGGGACTAGCGGGGGTAGCAACGAGCAGTACTTC. This encodes CASRSNVGTSGGSNEQYF.

This clone appeared once. The chain recombines TRBV5-1 with TRBJ1-5; D is unresolved. The V gene's germline CDR1 is SGHRS and CDR2 YFSETQ. V was clipped by 2 bases and J by 0 bases, with 9 bases between them. The CDR3 is 15 residues long. As DNA, the CDR3 is TGCGCCAGCAGCTTTGTAGGAGATAGCAATCAGCCCCAGCATTTT. Translated, it gives CASSFVGDSNQPQHF.

J is TRBJ1-5 and V is TRBV4-3; D possibly corresponds to TRBD1 (6 bases). CDR3 length: 14 amino acids. The germline CDR1 and CDR2 sequences are LGHNA and YSLEER. Trimming removed 1 base at V and 5 bases at J, with 9 bases between. CDR3 sequence: CASSQVPGDQPQHF. The CDR3 DNA is TGCGCCAGCAGCCAAGTTCCAGGGGATCAGCCCCAGCATTTT.

The chain links TRBV10-2 to TRBJ1-6; 7 nucleotides line up with TRBD1. The CDR3 runs to 18 residues. The germline V gene has CDR1 WSHSY and CDR2 SAAADI. V gave up 7 bases and J gave up 0 bases; unmatched junction bases: 12. CDR3 sequence: CASTDRVTRGSYNSPLHF. The CDR3 DNA follows: TGCGCCAGCACCGACAGGGTAACCAGGGGCTCCTATAATTCACCCCTCCACTTT.

This clone was recorded once. CDR3 loop: CASSIQQSRVDTGELFF. As DNA, the CDR3 is TGTGCCAGTAGTATACAACAGTCCCGGGTCGACACCGGGGAGCTGTTTTTT. V and J are TRBV19 and TRBJ2-2; D remains unclear. The germline V gene has CDR1 LNHDA and CDR2 SQIVND (reference sequence). V was clipped by 2 bases and J by 3 bases, with 16 bases between them. The CDR3 length is 17 residues.

This chain links TRBV7-3 with TRBJ2-2; the D call may be TRBD1 or TRBD2 (5 bases each). The CDR3 is made up of 16 amino acids. The V end lost 5 bases, the J end lost 7 bases, and 20 bases lay between the germline ends. Germline-derived CDR1 and CDR2 are SGHTA and FQGTGA. CDR3 sequence: CASSPSARGGGGELFF. CDR3 DNA sequence: TGTGCCAGCAGCCCCTCCGCTAGGGGCGGAGGCGGGGAGCTGTTTTTT.

The V gene is TRBV19, the J gene TRBJ1-2, with TRBD1 matching over 8 bases. The CDR3 runs to 16 residues. V shed 5 bases, J shed 8 bases, and the junction held 16 bases outside the gene matches. Germline-derived CDR1 and CDR2 are LNHDA and SQIVND (reference sequence). In DNA, the CDR3 is TGTGCCAGTAGTTCCACTTCGACAGGGGAGCGCTACGGCTACACCTTC. It is translated as CASSSTSTGERYGYTF.

J is TRBJ1-1 and V is TRBV2, with a weak D call TRBD1 (6 bases). V was trimmed by 6 bases and J by 0 bases, leaving 11 bases between them. Germline loops: CDR1 SNHLY, CDR2 FYNNEI. The CDR3 spans 14 residues. The DNA for the CDR3 is TGTGCCAGCAGATTTACAGGGATGAACACTGAAGCTTTCTTT. Protein product: CASRFTGMNTEAFF.